Given below is one TCR beta chain in context. Its antigen is unidentified. Profiled with immunoSEQ multiplex PCR; TCRdb holds only in-frame clones, not every one. The top ten clones hold about 14% of a sample with just under 95,000 clones, roughly 90% of them seen once. These data belong to a study of T cell responses to AZD1222 COVID-19 vaccine. General study results and limits: Compared with day 0, the breadth and depth of the Spike-specific TCR repertoire rose significantly after two doses of AZD1222. Close to half of all spike-specific TCRs reportedly target regions of the variants that are unmutated.

The input for sequencing was peripheral blood, taken on day 0 of AZD1222 vaccination. The clonotype was recovered from an adult in good health.

CDR3 DNA: TGTGCCAGCAGCTTAGAGGAGGGGGCGACGGCTTTCTTT. Protein product: CASSLEEGATAFF. This chain joins TRBV7-3 and TRBJ1-1, with 7 bases lining up with TRBD1. Trimming cost V 2 bases and J 11 bases; bases outside gene matches: 8. The V gene's germline CDR1 is SGHTA and CDR2 FQGTGA. The CDR3 contains 13 residues.